These 22 T cell receptor beta chains originate from one sample sequenced in a study of CD8 T cells in ankylosing spondylitis. TCRdb itself ran the 5' RACE reads through MiXCR, one entry per CDR3 protein. The repertoire holds under 300,000 distinct CDR3 sequences, with roughly 8.6% as singletons. The sample taken for sequencing was blood, either unsorted or a sorted T cell fraction (not recorded which). The receptor set was obtained from a male donor with ankylosing spondylitis or in good health (not recorded which).

This clonotype was observed many times. V usage is TRBV20-1 and J usage is TRBJ1-2; 9 nucleotides align to TRBD1. The CDR3 extends over 15 amino acids. V dropped 5 bases and J dropped 2; count of bases not matched to a gene: 9. CDR1 DFQATT and CDR2 SNEGSKA come from the germline V gene (reference sequence). CDR3 region: CSAPQRDRENYGYTF. Here the CDR3 DNA reads TGCAGTGCTCCACAGCGGGACAGGGAGAACTATGGCTACACCTTC.

This clonotype was recorded at least ten times. The chain uses TRBV6-2 or TRBV6-3 and TRBJ2-3, with 12 bases matching TRBD2. Looked up from germline, CDR1 is MNHEY and CDR2 is SVGEGT. CDR3 length equals 15 residues. Germline trimming cut 10 bases from V and 2 bases from J; bases unmatched to any gene: 7. The CDR3 nucleotides are TGTGCCACCTCTGGACTAGCGGGGTACACAGATACGCAGTATTTT. Its translation: CATSGLAGYTDTQYF.

This clonotype appeared many times. The rearrangement links TRBV29-1 to TRBJ2-5; D possibly corresponds to TRBD2 (6 bases). Germline CDR1 reads SQVTM; CDR2 reads ANQGSEA. This CDR3 has 13 amino acids. V was shortened by 8 bases and J by 2 bases, with 15 bases between the two germline ends. CDR3 nucleotide sequence: TGCAGCTGTAGCGGAGGCGGGCAAGAGACCCAGTACTTC. As protein: CSCSGGGQETQYF.

This clonotype was recorded at least ten times. The rearrangement uses TRBV20-1 and TRBJ1-2; D is uncertain. Germline V gene sequence: CDR1 DFQATT, CDR2 SNEGSKA (reference sequence). This CDR3 has 15 amino acids. V lost 0 bases and J 2 bases, leaving 13 bases between the germline ends. Here the CDR3 reads CSAREDRPLNYGYTF. CDR3 DNA: TGCAGTGCTAGAGAGGACCGTCCGCTGAACTATGGCTACACCTTC.

This clonotype was picked up many times. The V call is TRBV6-1, the J call TRBJ1-1; the D gene is possibly TRBD1 (5 bases). V was trimmed by 1 base and J by 4 bases, leaving 10 bases between them. In germline, CDR1 is MNHNS, CDR2 SASEGT. The CDR3 totals 14 residues. The DNA of the CDR3 is TGTGCCAGCAGTGAAGTTGGGGGTACCACTGAAGCTTTCTTT. Amino acids: CASSEVGGTTEAFF.

This clonotype showed up many times. J is TRBJ1-4 and V is TRBV21-1; the table's D call of TRBD1 was not tested on the DNA. TRBV21-1 is assigned pseudogene status. The CDR3 sequence is 18 residues long. CDR3 nucleotides: TGTGCCAGCAGCAAAGACCCCGTATACAGGGTTGCTAATGAAAAACTGTTTTTT. Its translation: CASSKDPVYRVANEKLFF.

This clonotype was seen repeatedly, ten times or more. CDR3 residues: CASSEQVTTGELFF. For the CDR3, the DNA is TGTGCCAGCAGTGAACAGGTCACAACCGGGGAGCTGTTTTTT. This chain connects TRBV6-1 to TRBJ2-2; no definite D call. This CDR3 has 14 residues. Germline V gives CDR1 MNHNS, CDR2 SASEGT. Between the trimmed V and J ends, which lost 2 bases and 5 bases, there was a span of 9 bases.

The J gene is TRBJ2-1, the V gene TRBV7-3; TRBD2 is a possible D gene (6 bases). V shed 5 bases and J shed 4 bases, with 15 bases lying between them. CDR3 size: 15 residues. CDR1 and CDR2 from the germline V gene are SGHTA and FQGTGA. The CDR3 here is CASSPGRAIYNEQFF. Here the CDR3 DNA reads TGTGCCAGCAGCCCCGGGAGAGCGATTTACAATGAGCAGTTCTTC.

This clonotype was recorded at least ten times. The chain combines TRBV29-1 with TRBJ2-2; TRBD2 might be the D (6 bases). CDR3 length: 12 amino acids. The V gene lost 7 bases and the J gene lost 7 bases, with 13 bases spanning the gap. The germline V gene has CDR1 SQVTM and CDR2 ANQGSEA. CDR3 loop: CSAGGAIGELFF. The CDR3 nucleotides are TGCAGCGCTGGAGGGGCGATCGGGGAGCTGTTTTTT.

This clonotype was observed at least ten times. In DNA, the CDR3 is TGTGCCAGCAGTTTATCCGGAGGGGCCACAGATACGCAGTATTTT. Translated, it gives CASSLSGGATDTQYF. This chain links TRBV12-3 or TRBV12-4 with TRBJ2-3; maybe TRBD2 (6 bases). CDR3 length: 15 residues. Trimming left V 2 bases short and J 2 bases short, with 11 bases between.

This clonotype was observed many times. This chain links TRBV20-1 with TRBJ2-1; tentative D call: TRBD2 (5 bases). CDR1 DFQATT and CDR2 SNEGSKA come from the germline V gene (reference sequence). The CDR3 totals 11 residues. V shed 7 bases and J shed 6 bases, with 10 bases lying between them. CDR3 bases: TGCAGTGGTACGGACTCCAATGAGCAGTTCTTC. Residues: CSGTDSNEQFF.

This chain links TRBV20-1 with TRBJ1-5; no firm D call. The V gene lost 0 bases and the J gene lost 5 bases, with 8 bases spanning the gap. CDR3 size: 13 residues. Per germline, CDR1 DFQATT and CDR2 SNEGSKA (reference sequence). DNA of the CDR3: TGCAGTGCTAGAGATGGGTGGGATCAGCCCCAGCATTTT. Amino acids: CSARDGWDQPQHF.

This clonotype appeared a few times. This chain uses TRBV7-2 with TRBJ2-1, with D maybe TRBD2 (6 bases). The CDR3 runs to 15 residues. The V and J ends lost 4 bases and 7 bases respectively, with 17 bases between them. The germline CDR1 and CDR2 sequences are SGHTA and FQGNSA. The CDR3 coding sequence is TGTGCCAGCAGCTGGGGGGACTCCGTCCTAAATGAGCAGTTCTTC. As protein: CASSWGDSVLNEQFF.

This clonotype was observed a few times. V is TRBV5-4 and J is TRBJ2-3; TRBD1 matches 9 bases. After removal of 2 bases from V and 4 bases from J, the junction contained 8 bases not matched to a gene. The CDR3 consists of 16 residues. CDR1 and CDR2 from the germline V gene are SGHNT and YYREEE (reference sequence). The DNA for the CDR3 is TGTGCCAGCAGCTTTCAATCCGGGACAGGGTCAGATACGCAGTATTTT. Translation: CASSFQSGTGSDTQYF. Together with reference TRBV5-4 and TRBJ2-3, the CDR3 gives the full variable domain: ETGVTQSPTHLIKTRGQQVTLRCSSQSGHNTVSWYQQALGQGPQFIFQYYREEENGRGNFPPRFSGLQFPNYSSELNVNALELDDSALYLCASSFQSGTGSDTQYFGPGTRLTVL.

This clonotype has a count of ten or more. The chain carries TRBV5-5 and TRBJ1-2, with TRBD1 as a possible D gene (5 bases). This CDR3 contains 18 residues. V lost 0 bases and J lost 3, with 21 bases in between. The germline CDR1 and CDR2 sequences are SGHKS and YYEKEE (reference sequence). The CDR3 DNA follows: TGTGCCAGCAGCTTGGCGTTCGAGGCCCCAGGGCTAGACTATGGCTACACCTTC. This codes for CASSLAFEAPGLDYGYTF.

This clonotype showed up many times. The chain carries TRBV5-1 and TRBJ1-2, with 7 bases fitting TRBD1. Unmatched junction bases numbered 17, after V lost 2 bases and J lost 1 base. The CDR3 runs to 19 residues. The germline gives CDR1 SGHRS, CDR2 YFSETQ. For the CDR3, the DNA is TGCGCCAGCAGCTTCACGCCTATAAACCGGGACAGCTTTAACTATGGCTACACCTTC. This gives the protein CASSFTPINRDSFNYGYTF.

The chain uses TRBV14 and TRBJ1-2; D is unresolved. CDR3 length equals 13 residues. V gave up 3 bases and J gave up 4 bases, with 9 bases separating them. Germline loops: CDR1 SGHDN, CDR2 FVKESK. CDR3 coding DNA: TGTGCCAGCAGCCATGGGAACTTCTATGGCTACACCTTC. Its translation: CASSHGNFYGYTF.

This clonotype has ten or more counts. V gene TRBV12-3 or TRBV12-4 combines with J gene TRBJ2-4, with TRBD1 identical over 9 bases. CDR3 length: 16 residues. Germline trimming cut 6 bases from V and 8 bases from J; bases unmatched to any gene: 14. CDR3 protein: CASSTPTGRTGDIQYF. The CDR3 region has the DNA TGTGCCAGCAGCACGCCTACGGGGCGGACAGGGGACATTCAGTACTTC.

This clonotype was counted many times. The V and J genes are TRBV13 and TRBJ2-3; D gene unclear. Trimming removed 1 base from V and 2 bases from J, with 22 bases in between. This CDR3 contains 19 residues. Germline V CDR1 and CDR2: PRHDT, FYEKMQ (reference sequence). The chain's CDR3 is CASSLARNRPSRLTDTQYF. The CDR3 nucleotides read TGTGCCAGCAGCTTAGCCCGGAACAGACCGAGTCGACTCACAGATACGCAGTATTTT.

This clonotype came up many times. An end of the junction does not agree with germline; a read error may underlie this. This sequence joins TRBV5-1 and TRBJ2-7; 10 positions agree with TRBD1. The germline V gene encodes CDR1 SGHRS and CDR2 YFSETQ. The CDR3 runs 14 residues. The CDR3 DNA reads as TGTGCCAGTAGTTCGGGACAGGGGACCTACGAGCAGTACTTC. It codes for CASSSGQGTYEQYF.

At least ten counts were recorded for this clonotype. Written as DNA, the CDR3 is TGTGCCAGCAGCCAACGGGACGGGAATGAGCAGTTCTTC. It encodes CASSQRDGNEQFF. This chain connects TRBV3-1 to TRBJ2-1, with D possibly called TRBD1 or TRBD2 (5 bases each). With 2 bases removed from V and 7 bases from J, the gap between germline ends came to 9 bases. Looked up from germline, CDR1 is LGHDT and CDR2 is YNNKEL (reference sequence). The CDR3 extends over 13 amino acids.

This clonotype was counted ten times or more. This sequence joins TRBV6-5 and TRBJ2-7; the D is unclear. This CDR3 region has 15 residues. V shed 2 bases and J shed 2 bases, with 13 bases lying between them. Germline CDR1 reads MNHEY; CDR2 reads SVGAGI. The CDR3 sequence is CASSYPQGVPYEQYF. The CDR3 DNA sequence: TGTGCCAGCAGTTACCCCCAAGGAGTGCCCTACGAGCAGTACTTC.